This T cell receptor beta chain is drawn from a study of PD-1 blockade in classical Hodgkin lymphoma. The repertoire was sequenced with immunoSEQ multiplex PCR; TCRdb's copy has only in-frame clones and lacks some. There are tens of thousands of clones in the sample; 76% occur only once, and roughly 9.8% lies in the top ten. Autologous stem cell transplantation was followed by relapse in every patient, and brentuximab vedotin exposure varied. Study-wide results and limits: The study found that TCR diversity rose significantly by C4D1 in CD4+ but not CD8+ cells. Reported findings placed baseline TCR diversity lower in newly diagnosed patients (compared with healthy donors). Patients starting nivolumab under 1 year after ASCT were excluded.

Germline V gives CDR1 MDHEN, CDR2 SYDVKM. Trimming removed 6 bases from V and 3 bases from J, with 12 bases in between. The CDR3 length is 13 residues. Concerning this clone: Antigen: not known.

This TCR derives from a human donor with classical Hodgkin lymphoma. V usage is TRBV28 and J usage is TRBJ2-7, with D perhaps TRBD2 (6 bases). The source was peripheral blood mononuclear cells (PBMCs), collected at baseline. The CDR3 spells CASRREPFYEQYF. The CDR3 nucleotides read TGTGCCAGCAGGCGGGAACCTTTCTACGAGCAGTACTTC.